Described below is a single T cell receptor (beta chain) sequence and its context. Its antigen is not identified. V lost 6 bases and J 0 bases, leaving 15 bases between the germline ends. Germline CDR1 and CDR2: MDHEN and SYDVKM. The CDR3 covers 15 residues. The sample is drawn from a study of PD-1 blockade in classical Hodgkin lymphoma. The study's findings and limits: Factors driving the repertoire differences, possibly disease activity or prior therapy, remain undefined. Complete responders had baseline diversity similar to newly diagnosed patients.

Generated by immunoSEQ multiplex PCR, the TCRdb table keeps only in-frame clones and is missing some. The table shows tens of thousands of clones, with around 79% occurring only once. As to time point: cycle 4 day 1 (C4D1), after six to seven weeks of nivolumab. The patients all showed relapse after autologous stem cell transplantation, while their brentuximab vedotin exposure varied. The chain carries TRBV28 and TRBJ2-7; TRBD1 or TRBD2 may be the D gene (5 bases each). The starting material was peripheral blood mononuclear cells (PBMCs), obtained before the fourth cycle of nivolumab. The clonotype comes from a human donor with classical Hodgkin lymphoma. The CDR3, as DNA: TGTGCCAGCAGGGCCGGGACCTCCAGCTCCTACGAGCAGTACTTC. Its protein is CASRAGTSSSYEQYF.